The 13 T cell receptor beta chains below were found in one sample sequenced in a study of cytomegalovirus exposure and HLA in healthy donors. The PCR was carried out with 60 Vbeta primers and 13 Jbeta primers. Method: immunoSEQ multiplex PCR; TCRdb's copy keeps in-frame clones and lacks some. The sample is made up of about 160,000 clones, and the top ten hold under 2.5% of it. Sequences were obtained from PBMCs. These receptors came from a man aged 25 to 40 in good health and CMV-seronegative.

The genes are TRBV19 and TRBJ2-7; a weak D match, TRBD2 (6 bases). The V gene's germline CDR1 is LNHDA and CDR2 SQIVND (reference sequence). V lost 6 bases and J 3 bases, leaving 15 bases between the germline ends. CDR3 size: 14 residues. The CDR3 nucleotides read TGTGCCAGTAGGGATCCAGGCGGGGTCTACGAGCAGTACTTC. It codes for CASRDPGGVYEQYF.

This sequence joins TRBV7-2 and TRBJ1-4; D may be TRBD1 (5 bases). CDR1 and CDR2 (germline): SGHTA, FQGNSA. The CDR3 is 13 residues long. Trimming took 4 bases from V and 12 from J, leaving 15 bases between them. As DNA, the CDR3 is TGTGCCAGCAGCTCGATAGGGCGGGGACAACTGTTTTTT. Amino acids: CASSSIGRGQLFF. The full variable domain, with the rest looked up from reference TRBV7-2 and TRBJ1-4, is GAGVSQSPSNKVTEKGKDVELRCDPISGHTALYWYRQSLGQGLEFLIYFQGNSAPDKSGLPSDRFSAERTGGSVSTLTIQRTQQEDSAVYLCASSSIGRGQLFFGSGTQLSVL.

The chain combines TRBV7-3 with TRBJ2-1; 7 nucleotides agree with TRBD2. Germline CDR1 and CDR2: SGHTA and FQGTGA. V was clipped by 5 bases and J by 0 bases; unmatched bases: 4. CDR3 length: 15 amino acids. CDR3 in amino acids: CASSPLASSYNEQFF. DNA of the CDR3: TGTGCCAGCAGCCCACTAGCGAGCTCCTACAATGAGCAGTTCTTC.

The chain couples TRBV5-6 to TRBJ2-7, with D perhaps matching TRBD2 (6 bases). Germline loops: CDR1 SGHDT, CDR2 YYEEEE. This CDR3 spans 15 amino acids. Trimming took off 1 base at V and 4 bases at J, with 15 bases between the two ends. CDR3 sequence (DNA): TGTGCCAGCAGCTTGACGTCTAGCGTGGTTTACGAGCAGTACTTC. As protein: CASSLTSSVVYEQYF. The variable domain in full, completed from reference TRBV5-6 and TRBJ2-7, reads DAGVTQSPTHLIKTRGQQVTLRCSPKSGHDTVSWYQQALGQGPQFIFQYYEEEERQRGNFPDRFSGHQFPNYSSELNVNALLLGDSALYLCASSLTSSVVYEQYFGPGTRLTVT.

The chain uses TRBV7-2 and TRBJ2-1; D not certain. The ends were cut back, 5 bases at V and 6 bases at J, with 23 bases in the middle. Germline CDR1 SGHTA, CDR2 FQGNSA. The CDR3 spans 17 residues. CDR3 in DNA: TGTGCCAGCAGCAAGTCGGCCCGATGGAGAACAATCAATGAGCAGTTCTTC. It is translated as CASSKSARWRTINEQFF.

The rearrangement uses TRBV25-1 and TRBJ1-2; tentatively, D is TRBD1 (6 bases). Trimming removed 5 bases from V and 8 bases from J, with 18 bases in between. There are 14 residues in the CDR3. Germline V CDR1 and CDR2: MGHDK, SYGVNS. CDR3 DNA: TGTGCCAGCAGTCCCGTGCGGGGGGCGGTAGGCTACACCTTC. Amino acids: CASSPVRGAVGYTF.

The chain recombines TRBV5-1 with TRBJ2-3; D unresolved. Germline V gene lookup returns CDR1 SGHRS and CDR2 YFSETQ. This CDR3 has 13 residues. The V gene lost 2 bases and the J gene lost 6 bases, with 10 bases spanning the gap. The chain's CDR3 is CASSFTVSDTQYF. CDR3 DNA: TGCGCCAGCAGCTTCACAGTCTCTGATACGCAGTATTTT. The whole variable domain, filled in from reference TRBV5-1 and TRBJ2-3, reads KAGVTQTPRYLIKTRGQQVTLSCSPISGHRSVSWYQQTPGQGLQFLFEYFSETQRNKGNFPGRFSGRQFSNSRSEMNVSTLELGDSALYLCASSFTVSDTQYFGPGTRLTVL.

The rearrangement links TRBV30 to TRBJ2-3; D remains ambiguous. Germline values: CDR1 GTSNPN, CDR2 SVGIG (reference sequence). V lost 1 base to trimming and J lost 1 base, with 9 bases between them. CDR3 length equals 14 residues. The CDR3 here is CAWSGGVRTDTQYF. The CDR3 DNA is TGTGCCTGGAGTGGCGGAGTTCGCACAGATACGCAGTATTTT.

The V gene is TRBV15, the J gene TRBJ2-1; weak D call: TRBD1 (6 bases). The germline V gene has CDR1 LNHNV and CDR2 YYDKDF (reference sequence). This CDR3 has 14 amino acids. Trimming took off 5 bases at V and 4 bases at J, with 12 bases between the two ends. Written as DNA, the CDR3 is TGTGCCACCAGCGGGGGACAAGGATACAATGAGCAGTTCTTC. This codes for CATSGGQGYNEQFF.

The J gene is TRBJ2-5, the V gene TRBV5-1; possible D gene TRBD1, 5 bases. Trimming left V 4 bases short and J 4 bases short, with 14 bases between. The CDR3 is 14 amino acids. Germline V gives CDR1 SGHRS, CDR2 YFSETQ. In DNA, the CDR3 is TGCGCCAGCAGCCAGCAATCGCAGGGAGAGACCCAGTACTTC. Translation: CASSQQSQGETQYF.

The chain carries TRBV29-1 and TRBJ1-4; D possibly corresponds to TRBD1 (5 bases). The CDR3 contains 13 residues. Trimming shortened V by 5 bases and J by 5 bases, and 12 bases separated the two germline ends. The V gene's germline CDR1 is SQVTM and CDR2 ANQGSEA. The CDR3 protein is CSVLGTENEKLFF. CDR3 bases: TGCAGCGTTCTCGGGACTGAGAATGAAAAACTGTTTTTT.

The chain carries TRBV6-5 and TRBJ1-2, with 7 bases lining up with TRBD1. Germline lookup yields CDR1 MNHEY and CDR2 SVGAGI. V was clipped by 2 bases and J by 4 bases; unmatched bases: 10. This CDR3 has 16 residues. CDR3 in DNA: TGTGCCAGCAGTTACCTGCGGACAGGCGGCTCCTATGGCTACACCTTC. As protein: CASSYLRTGGSYGYTF.

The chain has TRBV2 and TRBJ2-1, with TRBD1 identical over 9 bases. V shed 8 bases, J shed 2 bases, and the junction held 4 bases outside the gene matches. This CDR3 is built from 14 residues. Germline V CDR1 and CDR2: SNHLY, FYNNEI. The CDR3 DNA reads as TGTGCCAGCCATGGGGACAGGGCCTACAATGAGCAGTTCTTC. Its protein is CASHGDRAYNEQFF.